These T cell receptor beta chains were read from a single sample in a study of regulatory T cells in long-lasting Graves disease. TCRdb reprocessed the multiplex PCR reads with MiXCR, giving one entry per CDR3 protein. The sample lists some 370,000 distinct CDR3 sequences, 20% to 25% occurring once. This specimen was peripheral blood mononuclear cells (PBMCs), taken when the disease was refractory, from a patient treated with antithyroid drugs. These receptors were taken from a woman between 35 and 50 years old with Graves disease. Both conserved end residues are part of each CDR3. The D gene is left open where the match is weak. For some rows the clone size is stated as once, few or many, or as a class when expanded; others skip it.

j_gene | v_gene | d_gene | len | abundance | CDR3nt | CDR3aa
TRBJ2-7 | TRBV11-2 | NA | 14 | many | TGTGCCAGCAGCTTGTTGTCAGGTCGCTACGAGCAGTACTTC | CASSLLSGRYEQYF
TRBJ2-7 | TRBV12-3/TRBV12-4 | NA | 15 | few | TGTGCCAGCAGTTTAGGGGCGGTTTCTTCCTACGAGCAGTACTTC | CASSLGAVSSYEQYF
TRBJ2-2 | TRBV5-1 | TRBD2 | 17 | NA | TGCGCCAGCAGCGTGACCGGGACTAGAGGGAACACCGGGGAGCTGTTTTTT | CASSVTGTRGNTGELFF
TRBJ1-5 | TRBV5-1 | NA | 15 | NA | TGCGCCAGCAGCTTGGCAGGGGACAAGGGTCAGCCCCAGCATTTT | CASSLAGDKGQPQHF
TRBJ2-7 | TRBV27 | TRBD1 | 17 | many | TGTGCCAGCAGTCCACTTCGTTCGGACAGGGTACGCTACGAGCAGTACTTC | CASSPLRSDRVRYEQYF
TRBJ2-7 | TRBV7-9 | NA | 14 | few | TGTGCCAGCAGCTTAACGGACGGGCCCTACGAGCAGTACTTC | CASSLTDGPYEQYF
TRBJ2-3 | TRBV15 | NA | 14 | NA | TGTGCCACCAGCACCCTCCGGACTACAGATACGCAGTATTTT | CATSTLRTTDTQYF
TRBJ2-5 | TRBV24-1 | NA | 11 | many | TGTGCCACCAGTGATTTCGAGACCCAGTACTTC | CATSDFETQYF
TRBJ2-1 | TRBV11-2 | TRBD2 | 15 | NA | TGTGCCAGCAGCTTAGCGCGGGGGGGGGGCGGTGAGCAGTTCTTC | CASSLARGGGGEQFF
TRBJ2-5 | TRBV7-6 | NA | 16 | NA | TGTGCCAGCAGCTTAGGGGAATTGACAATCCAAGAGACCCAGTACTTC | CASSLGELTIQETQYF
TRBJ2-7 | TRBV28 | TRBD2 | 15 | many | TGTGCCAGCAGTTTCTGGGCTAGCGGGAGTTACGAGCAGTACTTC | CASSFWASGSYEQYF
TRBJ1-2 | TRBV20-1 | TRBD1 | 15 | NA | TGCAGTGCTAGCATCACCGGGACAGGGAATAAATCGGGCACCTTC | CSASITGTGNKSGTF
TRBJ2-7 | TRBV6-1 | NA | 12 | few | TGTGCCAGCAGTAACCGGGGCCTCCGAGAGTACTTC | CASSNRGLREYF
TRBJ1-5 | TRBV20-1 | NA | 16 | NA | TGCAGTGCTAGAGGAAGGCGCAGGGGAGGTTGGCGGCCCCAGCATTTT | CSARGRRRGGWRPQHF
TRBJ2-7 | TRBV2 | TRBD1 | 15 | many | TGTGCCAGCAGTGAAAACAGGGGAGAGTTAGGCGAGCAGTACTTC | CASSENRGELGEQYF
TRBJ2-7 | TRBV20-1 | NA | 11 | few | TGCAGTGCTAAGAATCTCTACGAGCAGTACTTC | CSAKNLYEQYF
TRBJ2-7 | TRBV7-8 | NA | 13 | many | TGTGCCAGCAGCCCGGGACTCAACTACGAGCAGTACTTC | CASSPGLNYEQYF
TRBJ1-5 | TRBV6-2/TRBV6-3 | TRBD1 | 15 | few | TGTGCCAGCAGTGCGGGGACAGGGGGCTTGGAGCCCCAGCATTTT | CASSAGTGGLEPQHF
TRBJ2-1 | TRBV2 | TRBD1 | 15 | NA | TGTGCCAGCAGCACCGACAGGGCTAGCTACAATGAGCAGTTCTTC | CASSTDRASYNEQFF
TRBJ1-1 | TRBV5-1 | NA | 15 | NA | TGCGCCAGCAGCTTGGCTCGGGGCGAGGGCACTGAAGCTTTCTTT | CASSLARGEGTEAFF
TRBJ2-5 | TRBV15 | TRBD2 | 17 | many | TGTGCCACCAGCACCGGGACTAGCGGGAGTGGCAAAGAGACCCAGTACTTC | CATSTGTSGSGKETQYF
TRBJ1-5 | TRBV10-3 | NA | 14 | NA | TGTGCCATCAGCCTACAGGGAGTGGGGCAGCCCCAGCATTTT | CAISLQGVGQPQHF
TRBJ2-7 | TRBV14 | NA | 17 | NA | TGTGCCAGCAGCCAAGCAGCTTTGGGTCGCGATGCCAGGGGGCAGTACTTC | CASSQAALGRDARGQYF
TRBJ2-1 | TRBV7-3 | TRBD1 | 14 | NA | TGTGCCAGCAGCTCATGGGACAGGGGGAATGAGCAGTTCTTC | CASSSWDRGNEQFF
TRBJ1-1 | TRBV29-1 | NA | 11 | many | TGCAGCGCCTCCCATAACACTGAAGCTTTCTTT | CSASHNTEAFF
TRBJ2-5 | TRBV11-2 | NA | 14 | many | TGTGCCAGCAGCTGGTGGCAGGGGTTGGAGACCCAGTACTTC | CASSWWQGLETQYF
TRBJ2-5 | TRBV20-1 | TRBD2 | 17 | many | TGCAGTGCTAGAGATACTAGACTAGCGGGGGGTGTGGAGACCCAGTACTTC | CSARDTRLAGGVETQYF
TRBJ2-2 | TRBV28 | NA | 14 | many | TGTGCCAGCAGTTTATGGCTAGCTGCCGGGGAGCTGTTTTTT | CASSLWLAAGELFF
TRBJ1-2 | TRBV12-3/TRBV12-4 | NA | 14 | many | TGTGCCAGCGGAGACCTGGACCTGGGCTATGGCTACACCTTC | CASGDLDLGYGYTF
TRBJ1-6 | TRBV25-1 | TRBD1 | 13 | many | TGTGCCAGCGTGGGACAGGGTCATTCACCCCTCCACTTT | CASVGQGHSPLHF
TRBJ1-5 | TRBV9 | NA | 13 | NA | TGTGCCAGCAGCGCCCCGGGGAATCAGCCCCAGCATTTT | CASSAPGNQPQHF
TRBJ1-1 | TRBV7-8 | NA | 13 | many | TGTGCCAGCAGCTGGGACTGGAACACTGAAGCTTTCTTT | CASSWDWNTEAFF
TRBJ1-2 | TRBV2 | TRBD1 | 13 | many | TGTGCCAGCAGAACAGACAGGGTATATGGCTACACCTTC | CASRTDRVYGYTF
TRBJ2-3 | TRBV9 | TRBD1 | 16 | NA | TGTGCCAGCAGCATCCGGACAGGGGGTCCGACAGATACGCAGTATTTT | CASSIRTGGPTDTQYF
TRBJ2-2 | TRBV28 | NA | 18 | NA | TGTGCCAGCAGTCGACTTCCCAAGATTAGCAAGGGCACCGGGGAGCTGTTTTTT | CASSRLPKISKGTGELFF